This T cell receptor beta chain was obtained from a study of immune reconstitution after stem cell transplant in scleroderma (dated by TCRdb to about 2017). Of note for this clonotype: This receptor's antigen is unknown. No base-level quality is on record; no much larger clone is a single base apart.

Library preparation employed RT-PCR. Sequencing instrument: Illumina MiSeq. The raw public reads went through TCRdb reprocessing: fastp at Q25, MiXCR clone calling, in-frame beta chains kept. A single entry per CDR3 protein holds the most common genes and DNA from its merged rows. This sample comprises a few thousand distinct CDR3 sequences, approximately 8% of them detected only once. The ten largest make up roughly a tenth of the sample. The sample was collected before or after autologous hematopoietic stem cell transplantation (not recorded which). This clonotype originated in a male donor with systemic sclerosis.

The nucleotide sequence reads TGTGCCATCAGTGGAGGTCTGGGGGCGAACACTGAAGCTTTCTTT. Its coded protein is CAISGGLGANTEAFF. The chain couples TRBV10-3 to TRBJ1-1; the D region possibly corresponds to TRBD1 (6 bases align). Via the germline V gene, CDR1 is ENHRY and CDR2 SYGVKD. Counted from cysteine to phenylalanine, this CDR3 has 15 amino acids. Only the CDR3 DNA stays, 45 bases, in frame from base 1. V lost 4 bases and J lost 1 base; the stretch between them is 13 bases long.